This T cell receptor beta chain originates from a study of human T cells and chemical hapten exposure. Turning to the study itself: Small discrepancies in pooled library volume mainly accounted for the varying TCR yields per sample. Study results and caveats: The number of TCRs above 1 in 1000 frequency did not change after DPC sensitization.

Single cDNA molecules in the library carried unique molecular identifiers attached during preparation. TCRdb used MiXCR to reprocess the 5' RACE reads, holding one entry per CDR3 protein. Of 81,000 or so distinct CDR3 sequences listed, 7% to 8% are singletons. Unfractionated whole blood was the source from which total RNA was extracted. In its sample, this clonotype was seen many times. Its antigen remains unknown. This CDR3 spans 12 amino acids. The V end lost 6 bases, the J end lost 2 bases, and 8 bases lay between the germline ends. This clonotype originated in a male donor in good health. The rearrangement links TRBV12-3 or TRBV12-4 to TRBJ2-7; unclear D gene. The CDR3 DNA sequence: TGTGCCAGCAGCCTACGGGCCTACGAGCAGTACTTC. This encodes CASSLRAYEQYF.